This T cell receptor (beta chain) emerged from a study of prognosis after radiotherapy for stage I lung cancer. Study-wide results and caveats: Lower Shannon entropy after stereotactic body radiation therapy was observed in patients who went on to develop distant metastases.

By proportion, this clonotype is medium-sized. The antigen is unknown. Genomic DNA provided the template from which TCR beta CDR3 was amplified by two-round multiplex PCR. The first round of PCR was done with primers that matched each TRBV and TRBJ gene. TCRdb reanalysed the multiplex PCR reads using MiXCR and keeps one entry per CDR3 protein. The sample records about 15,000 distinct CDR3 sequences, around 33% being singletons. The V and J ends lost 5 bases and 2 bases respectively, with 7 bases between them. This CDR3 is built from 11 residues. Germline V lookup: CDR1 DFQATT, CDR2 SNEGSKA (reference sequence).

The sequences come from PBMCs, collected before or after stereotactic body radiation therapy (not recorded which). V and J are TRBV20-1 and TRBJ2-7; no reliable D call. The sequence was obtained from a donor at least 50 years old with non-small cell lung cancer. CDR3 region: CSAYTTYEQYF. The CDR3 nucleotides are TGCAGTGCTTACACCACCTACGAGCAGTACTTC.